Presented here are 9 T cell receptor beta chains from one specimen sequenced in a study of blood T cell repertoires in COVID-19 (dated by TCRdb to 2018 to 2020). Libraries were built with the immunoSEQ multiplex PCR assay. Held by TCRdb, this immuneACCESS table contains in-frame sequences only and omits some clones. Under half of the omission traces to an unresolved V gene where checked; the cause of the rest is unknown. In this sample the table shows around 170,000 clones, around four fifths of which occur a single time. 2.5% to 3% of the sample belongs to the ten largest clones. Sequencing input: peripheral blood. These TCRs come from a woman aged 55-70 years with acute or convalescent COVID-19.

The count of this clone is one. The chain links TRBV24-1 to TRBJ2-1; 7 bases are shared with TRBD2. The trim removed 3 bases at V and 7 bases at J, leaving 8 bases unmatched. The germline CDR1 and CDR2 sequences are KGHDR and SFDVKD. CDR3 length: 15 residues. The CDR3 protein is CATSDARAGWNEQFF. The CDR3 DNA is TGTGCCACCAGTGATGCAAGAGCGGGGTGGAATGAGCAGTTCTTC.

This sequence joins TRBV7-2 and TRBJ2-5; 9 bases are a match to TRBD2. This CDR3 comprises 13 residues. J was trimmed by 5 bases and V by 8 bases; bases with no gene match: 6. Germline CDR1 SGHTA, CDR2 FQGNSA. The CDR3 loop is CASERGAQETQYF. CDR3 nucleotide sequence: TGTGCCAGCGAGCGGGGGGCCCAGGAGACCCAGTACTTC.

This CDR3 reads CASSEQGFSGNTIYF. In DNA form, the CDR3 reads TGTGCCAGCAGTGAACAGGGTTTCTCTGGAAACACCATATATTTT. The J gene is TRBJ1-3, the V gene TRBV2; D possibly corresponds to TRBD1 (5 bases). The CDR3 length is 15 residues. Germline V lookup: CDR1 SNHLY, CDR2 FYNNEI. V lost 2 bases, J lost 0 bases, and 8 bases lay in between.

As to this clone: The sample holds other DNA sequences that translate to the same CDR3. The rearrangement links TRBV18 to TRBJ1-1; no firm D call. Trimming removed 0 bases at V and 1 base at J, with 9 bases between. The CDR3 runs to 15 residues. Germline CDR1 and CDR2: KGHSH and LQKENI. The CDR3 loop reads CASSPPGRGNTEAFF. The DNA of the CDR3 is TGTGCCAGCTCACCACCGGGCCGGGGGAACACTGAAGCTTTCTTT. The entire variable domain, with the rest obtained from reference TRBV18 and TRBJ1-1, is as follows: NAGVMQNPRHLVRRRGQEARLRCSPMKGHSHVYWYRQLPEEGLKFMVYLQKENIIDESGMPKERFSAEFPKEGPSILRIQQVVRGDSAAYFCASSPPGRGNTEAFFGQGTRLTVV.

This chain links TRBV28 with TRBJ1-6; no firm D call. The CDR3 sequence is 13 residues long. Trimming stripped 5 bases from V and 4 bases from J, with 6 bases between. Germline CDR1 MDHEN, CDR2 SYDVKM. The CDR3 here is CASSADYNSPLHF. The DNA for the CDR3 is TGTGCCAGCAGTGCAGATTATAATTCACCCCTCCACTTT.

The genes are TRBV4-3 and TRBJ2-1; D may be TRBD2 (6 bases). V was clipped by 4 bases and J by 7 bases, with 14 bases between them. The germline V gene has CDR1 LGHNA and CDR2 YSLEER. The CDR3 consists of 14 residues. The CDR3 DNA follows: TGCGCCAGCAGCCTGGCCGGGGGAAGGAATGAGCAGTTCTTC. This gives the protein CASSLAGGRNEQFF.

In this sample, this clone turned up once. Here the CDR3 DNA reads TGTGCCAGCAGTTTAGGCAGTCATTCACCCCTCCACTTT. Its protein is CASSLGSHSPLHF. The rearrangement links TRBV12-3 or TRBV12-4 to TRBJ1-6, with D uncertain. The V end was cut by 1 base, the J end by 8 bases, with 6 bases between. CDR3 length: 13 residues.

The chain combines TRBV29-1 with TRBJ1-2; tentatively, D is TRBD1 (5 bases). Germline CDR1 SQVTM, CDR2 ANQGSEA. V was shortened by 6 bases and J by 0 bases, with 14 bases between the two germline ends. This CDR3 comprises 14 residues. Here the CDR3 DNA reads TGCAGCGTGAGCCAGGGCCAAGCTAACTATGGCTACACCTTC. As protein: CSVSQGQANYGYTF.

This clone appeared a single time. The V and J genes are TRBV18 and TRBJ2-7, with no clear D. CDR1 is KGHSH, CDR2 LQKENI, per germline. Trimming shortened V by 3 bases and J by 0 bases, and 9 bases separated the two germline ends. This CDR3 spans 14 amino acids. CDR3 sequence (DNA): TGTGCCAGCTCACCGGGTAGCTTCTCCTACGAGCAGTACTTC. Protein product: CASSPGSFSYEQYF.